The 21 T cell receptor beta chains below all came from one sample that was sequenced in a study of blood T cell repertoires in COVID-19. Using immunoSEQ multiplex PCR, the repertoire was profiled, and TCRdb retains in-frame clones only, with some absent. Of around 170,000 clones in the sample, about 86% were seen once. The sample consisted of peripheral blood. The receptors were gathered from a man aged 45-65 years with active or convalescent COVID-19.

The chain joins TRBV19 to TRBJ2-5, with no clear D. Germline-derived CDR1 and CDR2 are LNHDA and SQIVND (reference sequence). The CDR3 consists of 14 residues. Deletions cut 3 bases from V and 2 bases from J, with 10 bases between. CDR3 protein: CASSIWAPQETQYF. For the CDR3, the DNA is TGTGCCAGTAGTATCTGGGCCCCTCAAGAGACCCAGTACTTC.

The chain employs TRBV7-9 and TRBJ1-1, with D perhaps matching TRBD1 (5 bases). V was cut by 4 bases and J by 5 bases, with 17 bases left in between. The CDR3 runs to 15 residues. The germline V gene encodes CDR1 SEHNR and CDR2 FQNEAQ (reference sequence). The CDR3: CASSSTWARVTEAFF. CDR3 coding DNA: TGTGCCAGCAGCTCGACCTGGGCCAGGGTAACTGAAGCTTTCTTT.

This clone was seen a few times. V gene TRBV6-5 combines with J gene TRBJ1-5, with TRBD1 as a possible D gene (6 bases). The CDR3 is 14 amino acids. Germline V lookup: CDR1 MNHEY, CDR2 SVGAGI. Trimming took off 8 bases at V and 0 bases at J, with 11 bases between the two ends. Here the CDR3 reads CASRTVYSNQPQHF. The CDR3 nucleotides read TGTGCCAGCCGGACAGTCTATAGCAATCAGCCCCAGCATTTT.

The chain uses TRBV13 and TRBJ1-5; 7 bases map to TRBD1. The junction had 3 bases not matched to a gene; V was cut back by 3 bases and J by 4 bases. The CDR3 runs 14 residues. The V gene's germline CDR1 is PRHDT and CDR2 FYEKMQ (reference sequence). CDR3 sequence (DNA): TGTGCCAGCAGCTTCGGACAGGTAAATCAGCCCCAGCATTTT. This translates into CASSFGQVNQPQHF.

The rearrangement uses TRBV24-1 and TRBJ2-1, with D maybe TRBD2 (5 bases). The CDR3 covers 16 residues. Germline CDR1 reads KGHDR; CDR2 reads SFDVKD. V was pared by 1 base and J by 8 bases, with 17 bases between. The CDR3 DNA follows: TGTGCCACCAGTGATTTCGGGATGCAAGCGTTGGATGAGCAGTTCTTC. Amino acids: CATSDFGMQALDEQFF.

This clone has only one observation. The J gene is TRBJ2-1, the V gene TRBV3-1 (or the pseudogene TRBV3-2); D is unresolved. Germline V gene sequence: CDR1 LGHDT, CDR2 YNNKEL (reference sequence). This CDR3 is built from 15 residues. Trimming shortened V by 0 bases and J by 5 bases, and 11 bases separated the two germline ends. The CDR3 sequence is CASSQDPVADNEQFF. CDR3 DNA sequence: TGTGCCAGCAGCCAAGATCCGGTAGCAGACAATGAGCAGTTCTTC.

The chain has TRBV6-5 and TRBJ1-6; D gene unclear. The CDR3 has 14 residues. CDR1 MNHEY and CDR2 SVGAGI come from the germline V gene. V was pared by 10 bases and J by 5 bases, with 15 bases between. The CDR3, as DNA: TGTGCCACCGCCCATGACACTCATAATTCACCCCTCCACTTT. Protein product: CATAHDTHNSPLHF.

This chain links TRBV12-3 or TRBV12-4 with TRBJ1-1; D unresolved. The CDR3 covers 11 residues. V was clipped by 1 base and J by 8 bases, with 5 bases between them. This CDR3 reads CASSLGAEAFF. As DNA, the CDR3 is TGTGCCAGCAGTTTAGGGGCGGAAGCTTTCTTT.

V and J are TRBV9 and TRBJ2-7; 9 nucleotides align to TRBD2. The CDR3 extends over 16 amino acids. Germline V CDR1 and CDR2: SGDLS, YYNGEE. V was pared by 3 bases and J by 4 bases, with 11 bases of the junction left unmatched. The CDR3 nucleotides are TGTGCCAGCAGCGGAGCCAGACTAGCGGAGCCATACGAGCAGTACTTC. Protein: CASSGARLAEPYEQYF. Using reference TRBV9 and TRBJ2-7 for the parts outside the CDR3, the full variable domain is DSGVTQTPKHLITATGQRVTLRCSPRSGDLSVYWYQQSLDQGLQFLIQYYNGEERAKGNILERFSAQQFPDLHSELNLSSLELGDSALYFCASSGARLAEPYEQYFGPGTRLTVT.

There are a few counts of this clone. The rearrangement uses TRBV12-3 or TRBV12-4 and TRBJ1-2; TRBD1 matches at 8 bases. Trimming removed 6 bases from V and 8 bases from J; junction bases left unmatched: 8. The CDR3 runs to 13 residues. CDR3 sequence: CASSLEDRAGYTF. The CDR3 DNA reads TGTGCCAGCAGCCTTGAGGACAGGGCCGGCTACACCTTC.

V is TRBV3-1 (or the pseudogene TRBV3-2) and J is TRBJ2-5; D is possibly TRBD1 (5 bases). In germline, CDR1 is LGHDT, CDR2 YNNKEL (reference sequence). The V end lost 9 bases, the J end lost 7 bases, and 15 bases lay between the germline ends. CDR3 length: 12 residues. The CDR3 spells CASIHGRGTQYF. For the CDR3, the DNA is TGTGCCAGTATACACGGAAGGGGGACCCAGTACTTC.

V gene TRBV28 combines with J gene TRBJ2-5, with 8 bases fitting TRBD2. V dropped 1 base and J dropped 5; count of bases not matched to a gene: 9. This CDR3 is 16 amino acids long. Germline assignment: CDR1 MDHEN and CDR2 SYDVKM. The CDR3 region is CASSLFYSGGSETQYF. The CDR3, as DNA: TGTGCCAGCAGTTTATTTTACAGCGGGGGCTCGGAGACCCAGTACTTC.

The chain links TRBV6-4 to TRBJ1-2; 11 bases align to TRBD1. The V gene end was trimmed by 6 bases and the J gene end by 7 bases; junction bases not matched to a gene: 10. In germline, CDR1 is MRHNA, CDR2 SNTAGT. The CDR3 length is 15 residues. The CDR3 loop is CASSPGQGGSGGYTF. The CDR3 DNA follows: TGTGCCAGCAGCCCGGGACAGGGGGGCTCGGGTGGCTACACCTTC.

V usage is TRBV14 and J usage is TRBJ2-3, with 12 bases identical to TRBD2. The CDR3 runs to 16 residues. Unmatched junction bases numbered 5, after V lost 3 bases and J lost 4 bases. Germline V CDR1 and CDR2: SGHDN, FVKESK. The CDR3 DNA is TGTGCCAGCAGCCAGCGACTAGCGGGAGTATCAGATACGCAGTATTTT. Its protein is CASSQRLAGVSDTQYF.

A few counts support this clone. The rearrangement links TRBV11-2 to TRBJ2-7; tentatively, D is TRBD2 (6 bases). CDR3 size: 15 residues. V was clipped by 6 bases and J by 0 bases, with 15 bases between them. Germline V gives CDR1 SGHAT, CDR2 FQNNGV. The CDR3 coding sequence is TGTGCCAGCAGGCGGGACCCCTCGGGCTCCTACGAGCAGTACTTC. As protein: CASRRDPSGSYEQYF.

The count of this clone is one. The V gene is TRBV19, the J gene TRBJ1-6; 7 bases match TRBD1. The V segment lost 7 bases and the J segment 5 bases; nucleotides outside the gene matches: 5. CDR3 length equals 14 residues. Germline V gene sequence: CDR1 LNHDA, CDR2 SQIVND (reference sequence). The chain's CDR3 is CASTQGRNNSPLHF. As DNA, the CDR3 is TGTGCCAGTACACAGGGGAGAAATAATTCACCCCTCCACTTT.

The chain links TRBV20-1 to TRBJ1-5; D call uncertain. The CDR3 sequence is 16 residues long. Germline loops: CDR1 DFQATT, CDR2 SNEGSKA (reference sequence). Trimming pared 3 bases from V and 0 bases from J, leaving 15 bases between. CDR3 loop: CSASLVPGNSNQPQHF. The CDR3 nucleotides read TGCAGTGCTAGTCTAGTCCCCGGGAATAGCAATCAGCCCCAGCATTTT.

The V call is TRBV14, the J call TRBJ2-3; the D is unclear. The V gene lost 5 bases and the J gene lost 0 bases, with 3 bases spanning the gap. The CDR3 covers 12 residues. Looked up from germline, CDR1 is SGHDN and CDR2 is FVKESK. The CDR3 loop is CASSSSTDTQYF. The CDR3 bases are TGTGCCAGCAGCTCTAGCACAGATACGCAGTATTTT.

V gene TRBV29-1 combines with J gene TRBJ1-1; D call uncertain. Germline V CDR1 and CDR2: SQVTM, ANQGSEA. V lost 3 bases and J 3 bases, leaving 11 bases between the germline ends. The CDR3 has 13 amino acids. CDR3 sequence: CSVDGEGHTEAFF. Here the CDR3 DNA reads TGCAGCGTTGACGGGGAGGGTCACACTGAAGCTTTCTTT.

A few counts support this clone. CDR3 amino acids: CASSYLPTFTGGELFF. DNA for the CDR3: TGTGCCAGCAGTTACCTCCCCACTTTTACTGGCGGGGAGCTGTTTTTT. This chain uses TRBV6-5 with TRBJ2-2; no firm D call. This CDR3 region has 16 residues. CDR1 is MNHEY, CDR2 SVGAGI, per germline. V lost 2 bases, J lost 7 bases, and 17 bases lay in between.

The chain has TRBV28 and TRBJ2-5; 8 nucleotides align to TRBD2. Germline CDR1 is MDHEN and CDR2 is SYDVKM. V lost 9 bases and J lost 5; bases outside the gene matches: 8. The CDR3 is 13 residues long. The CDR3 sequence: CASGPGGRETQYF. In DNA form, the CDR3 reads TGTGCCAGTGGCCCGGGGGGGCGTGAGACCCAGTACTTC.